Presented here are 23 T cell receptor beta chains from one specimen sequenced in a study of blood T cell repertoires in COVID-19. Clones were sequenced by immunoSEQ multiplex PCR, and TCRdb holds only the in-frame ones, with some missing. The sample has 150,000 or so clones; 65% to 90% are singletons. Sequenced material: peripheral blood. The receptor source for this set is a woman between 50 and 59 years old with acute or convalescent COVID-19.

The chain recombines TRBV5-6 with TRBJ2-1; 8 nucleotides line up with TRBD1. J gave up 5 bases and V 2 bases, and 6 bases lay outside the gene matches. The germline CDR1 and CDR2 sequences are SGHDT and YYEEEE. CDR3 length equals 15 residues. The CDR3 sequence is CASSLFRTGNNEQFF. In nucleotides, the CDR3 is TGTGCCAGCAGCTTATTCAGGACAGGGAACAATGAGCAGTTCTTC.

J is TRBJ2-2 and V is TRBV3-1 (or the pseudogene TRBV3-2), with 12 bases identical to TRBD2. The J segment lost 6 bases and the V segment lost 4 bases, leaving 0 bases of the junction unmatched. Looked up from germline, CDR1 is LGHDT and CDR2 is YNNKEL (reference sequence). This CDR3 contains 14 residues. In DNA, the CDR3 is TGTGCCAGCAGCCGACTAGCGGGGGCCGGGGAGCTGTTTTTT. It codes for CASSRLAGAGELFF.

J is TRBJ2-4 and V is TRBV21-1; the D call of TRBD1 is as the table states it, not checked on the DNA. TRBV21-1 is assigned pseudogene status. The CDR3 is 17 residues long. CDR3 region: CASRGQGTLLAKNIQYF. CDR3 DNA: TGTGCCAGCAGGGGACAGGGGACCCTACTAGCCAAAAACATTCAGTACTTC.

The CDR3 DNA reads TGTGCCAGCAGCCAACCCCAAGGACTGTTAGGGCTCACCGGGGAGCTGTTTTTT. Amino acids: CASSQPQGLLGLTGELFF. The V and J genes are TRBV14 and TRBJ2-2; D is possibly TRBD2 (5 bases). CDR3 length: 18 residues. Germline V CDR1 and CDR2: SGHDN, FVKESK. The V end was cut by 2 bases, the J end by 4 bases, with 20 bases between.

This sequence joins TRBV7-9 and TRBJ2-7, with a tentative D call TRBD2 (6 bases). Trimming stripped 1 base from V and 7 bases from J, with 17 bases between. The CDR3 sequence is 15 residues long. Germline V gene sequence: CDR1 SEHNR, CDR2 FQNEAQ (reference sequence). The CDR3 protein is CASSLVMGRAGEQYF. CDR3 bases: TGTGCCAGCAGCTTAGTAATGGGCAGGGCGGGGGAGCAGTACTTC.

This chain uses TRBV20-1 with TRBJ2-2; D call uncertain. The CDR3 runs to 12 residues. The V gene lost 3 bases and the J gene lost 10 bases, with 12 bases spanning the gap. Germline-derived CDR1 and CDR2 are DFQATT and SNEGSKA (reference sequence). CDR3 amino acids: CSASEAQSELFF. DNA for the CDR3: TGCAGTGCTAGTGAGGCCCAGTCGGAGCTGTTTTTT.

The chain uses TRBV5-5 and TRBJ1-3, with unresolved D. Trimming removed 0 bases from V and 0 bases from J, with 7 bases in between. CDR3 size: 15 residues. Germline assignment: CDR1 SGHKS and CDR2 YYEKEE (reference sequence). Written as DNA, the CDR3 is TGTGCCAGCAGCTTGGGAGGGAACTCTGGAAACACCATATATTTT. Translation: CASSLGGNSGNTIYF.

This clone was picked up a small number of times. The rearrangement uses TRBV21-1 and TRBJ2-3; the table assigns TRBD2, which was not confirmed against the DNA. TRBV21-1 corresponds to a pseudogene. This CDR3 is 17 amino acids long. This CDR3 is CASSKARGTSPTDTQYF. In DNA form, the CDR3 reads TGTGCCAGCAGCAAAGCACGGGGGACTAGCCCCACAGATACGCAGTATTTT.

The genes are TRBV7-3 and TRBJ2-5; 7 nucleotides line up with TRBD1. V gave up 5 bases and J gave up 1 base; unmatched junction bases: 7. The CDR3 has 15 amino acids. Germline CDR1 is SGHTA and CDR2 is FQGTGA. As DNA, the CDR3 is TGTGCCAGCAGCCCGACAGGGTTGGTCCAAGAGACCCAGTACTTC. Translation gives CASSPTGLVQETQYF.

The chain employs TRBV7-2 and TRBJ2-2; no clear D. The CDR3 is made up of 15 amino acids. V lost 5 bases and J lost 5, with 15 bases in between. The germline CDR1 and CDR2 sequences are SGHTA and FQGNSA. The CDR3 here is CASSPSGRSTGELFF. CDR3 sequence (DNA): TGTGCCAGCAGCCCCAGTGGCAGGTCTACCGGGGAGCTGTTTTTT.

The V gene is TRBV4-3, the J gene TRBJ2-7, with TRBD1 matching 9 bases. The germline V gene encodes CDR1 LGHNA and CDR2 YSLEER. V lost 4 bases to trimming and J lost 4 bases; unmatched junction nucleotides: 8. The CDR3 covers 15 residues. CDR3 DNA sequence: TGCGCCAGCAGCCGTCGACGGGACAGGGAATACGAGCAGTACTTC. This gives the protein CASSRRRDREYEQYF.

The CDR3 DNA sequence: TGTGCCAGCAGTTTTCGCCCGGGACAGGGAGATGACGAGCAGTACTTC. Translated: CASSFRPGQGDDEQYF. The V and J genes are TRBV28 and TRBJ2-7; 9 bases line up with TRBD1. The junction had 11 bases not matched to a gene; V was cut back by 3 bases and J by 5 bases. Germline CDR1 is MDHEN and CDR2 is SYDVKM. There are 16 residues in the CDR3.

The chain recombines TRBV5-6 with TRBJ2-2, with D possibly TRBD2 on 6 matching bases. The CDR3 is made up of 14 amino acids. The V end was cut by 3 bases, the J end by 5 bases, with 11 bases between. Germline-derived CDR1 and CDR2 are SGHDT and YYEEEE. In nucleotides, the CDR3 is TGTGCCAGCAGCTCGCGAGGGAGGACCGGGGAGCTGTTTTTT. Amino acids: CASSSRGRTGELFF.

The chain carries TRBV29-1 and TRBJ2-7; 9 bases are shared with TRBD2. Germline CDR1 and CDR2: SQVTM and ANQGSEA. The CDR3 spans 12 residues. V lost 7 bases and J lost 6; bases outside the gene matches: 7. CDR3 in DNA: TGCAGCGCGGCGGGGGGGGGCGGCGAGCAGTACTTC. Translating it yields CSAAGGGGEQYF.

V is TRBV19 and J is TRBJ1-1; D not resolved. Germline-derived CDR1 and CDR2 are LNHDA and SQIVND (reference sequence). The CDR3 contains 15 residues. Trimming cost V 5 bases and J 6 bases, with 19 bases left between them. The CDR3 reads CASSPDAGLGAEAFF. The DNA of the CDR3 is TGTGCCAGTAGTCCCGACGCGGGCCTGGGCGCTGAAGCTTTCTTT. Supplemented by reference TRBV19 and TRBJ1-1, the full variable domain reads DGGITQSPKYLFRKEGQNVTLSCEQNLNHDAMYWYRQDPGQGLRLIYYSQIVNDFQKGDIAEGYSVSREKKESFPLTVTSAQKNPTAFYLCASSPDAGLGAEAFFGQGTRLTVV.

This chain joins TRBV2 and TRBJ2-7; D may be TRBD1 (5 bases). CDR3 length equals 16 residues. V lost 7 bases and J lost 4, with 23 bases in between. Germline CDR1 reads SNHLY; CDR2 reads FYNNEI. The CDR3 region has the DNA TGTGCCAGCACCGATAGACAGCCTACCAGGATATACGAGCAGTACTTC. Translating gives CASTDRQPTRIYEQYF.

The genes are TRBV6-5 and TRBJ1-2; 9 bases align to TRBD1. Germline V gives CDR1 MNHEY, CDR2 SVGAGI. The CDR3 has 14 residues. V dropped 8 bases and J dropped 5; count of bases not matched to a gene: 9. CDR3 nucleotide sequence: TGTGCCAGCGGGACTCCGGGACAGGGTTATGGCTACACCTTC. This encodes CASGTPGQGYGYTF.

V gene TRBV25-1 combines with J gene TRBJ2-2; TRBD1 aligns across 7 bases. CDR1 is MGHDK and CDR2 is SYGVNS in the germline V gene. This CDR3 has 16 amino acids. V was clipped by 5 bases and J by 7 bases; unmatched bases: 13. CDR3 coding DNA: TGTGCCAGCAGTTCGTACCGGGACAGCTTTCACGGGGAGCTGTTTTTT. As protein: CASSSYRDSFHGELFF. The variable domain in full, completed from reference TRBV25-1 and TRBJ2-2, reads EADIYQTPRYLVIGTGKKITLECSQTMGHDKMYWYQQDPGMELHLIHYSYGVNSTEKGDLSSESTVSRIRTEHFPLTLESARPSHTSQYLCASSSYRDSFHGELFFGEGSRLTVL.

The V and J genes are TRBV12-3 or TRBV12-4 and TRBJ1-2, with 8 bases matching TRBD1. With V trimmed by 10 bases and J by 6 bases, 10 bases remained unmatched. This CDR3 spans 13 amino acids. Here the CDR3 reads CAIHGQGPNGYTF. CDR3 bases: TGTGCCATCCACGGACAGGGCCCTAATGGCTACACCTTC.

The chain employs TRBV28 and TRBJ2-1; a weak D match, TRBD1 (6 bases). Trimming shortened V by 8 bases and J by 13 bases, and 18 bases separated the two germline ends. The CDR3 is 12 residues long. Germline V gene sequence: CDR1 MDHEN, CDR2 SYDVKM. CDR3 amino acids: CASQEIRGAQFF. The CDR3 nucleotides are TGTGCCAGCCAAGAAATCAGGGGAGCACAGTTCTTC. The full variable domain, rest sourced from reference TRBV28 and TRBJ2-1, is DVKVTQSSRYLVKRTGEKVFLECVQDMDHENMFWYRQDPGLGLRLIYFSYDVKMKEKGDIPEGYSVSREKKERFSLILESASTNQTSMYLCASQEIRGAQFFGPGTRLTVL.

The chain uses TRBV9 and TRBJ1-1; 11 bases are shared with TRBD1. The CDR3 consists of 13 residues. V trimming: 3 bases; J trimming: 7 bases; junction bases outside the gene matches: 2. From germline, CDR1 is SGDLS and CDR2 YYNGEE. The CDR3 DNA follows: TGTGCCAGCAGCGCAGGGACAGGGGGTGAAGCTTTCTTT. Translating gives CASSAGTGGEAFF.

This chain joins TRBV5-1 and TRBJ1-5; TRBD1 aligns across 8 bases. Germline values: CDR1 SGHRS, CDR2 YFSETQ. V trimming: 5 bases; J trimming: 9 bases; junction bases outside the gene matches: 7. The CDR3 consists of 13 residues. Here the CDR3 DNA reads TGCGCCAGCAGATGGGCCGGGACAGGGCCCCAGCATTTT. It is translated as CASRWAGTGPQHF.

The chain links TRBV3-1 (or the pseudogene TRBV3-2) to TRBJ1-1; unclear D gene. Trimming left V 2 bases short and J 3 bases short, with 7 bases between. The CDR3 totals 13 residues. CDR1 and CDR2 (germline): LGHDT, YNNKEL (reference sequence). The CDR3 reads CASSQTEHTEAFF. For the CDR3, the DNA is TGTGCCAGCAGCCAAACAGAGCACACTGAAGCTTTCTTT.